Following are 30 T cell receptor beta chains from one sample sequenced in a study of human T cells and chemical hapten exposure. TCRdb reanalysed the RACE reads using MiXCR and keeps one entry per CDR3 protein. The sample contains about 270,000 distinct CDR3 sequences, 7.7% of which appear only once. Time point in this sample: pre-sensitization, week 0. Treatment defined: therapeutic diphenylcyclopropenone sensitization with weekly scalp DPC. This specimen was whole blood, taken in connection with sensitization to the hapten diphenylcyclopropenone (DPC). The receptors originated from a young man with alopecia areata. Some clones in this sample may be carry-over from other donors' samples.

A few counts support this clonotype. V and J are TRBV5-1 and TRBJ2-7; D gene unclear. Between the trimmed V and J ends, which lost 0 bases and 1 base, there was a span of 8 bases. The CDR3 loop spans 14 amino acids. The germline V gene encodes CDR1 SGHRS and CDR2 YFSETQ. DNA of the CDR3: TGCGCCAGCAGCTTGGACGTTCCGTCCTACGAGCAGTACTTC. Its translation is CASSLDVPSYEQYF.

This clonotype was seen ten or more times. The J gene is TRBJ1-3, the V gene TRBV7-2; D remains ambiguous. This CDR3 is built from 15 residues. Trimming cost V 0 bases and J 4 bases, with 10 bases left between them. Germline CDR1 is SGHTA and CDR2 is FQGNSA. CDR3 loop: CASSLAPIGGNTIYF. The DNA for the CDR3 is TGTGCCAGCAGCTTAGCCCCAATTGGGGGAAACACCATATATTTT. Complete variable domain (other parts from reference TRBV7-2 and TRBJ1-3): GAGVSQSPSNKVTEKGKDVELRCDPISGHTALYWYRQSLGQGLEFLIYFQGNSAPDKSGLPSDRFSAERTGGSVSTLTIQRTQQEDSAVYLCASSLAPIGGNTIYFGEGSWLTVV.

The genes are TRBV12-3 or TRBV12-4 and TRBJ2-1; D not certain. This CDR3 spans 13 amino acids. V was clipped by 3 bases and J by 8 bases, with 11 bases between them. Written as DNA, the CDR3 is TGTGCCAGCAGTTTTTCCCCCAACCATGAGCAGTTCTTC. It specifies CASSFSPNHEQFF.

This clonotype came up a few times. The chain joins TRBV11-2 to TRBJ2-7; D may match TRBD1 or TRBD2 (5 bases each). The CDR3 is 13 amino acids. Germline lookup yields CDR1 SGHAT and CDR2 FQNNGV. With 8 bases removed from V and 4 bases from J, the gap between germline ends came to 15 bases. CDR3 residues: CASRDGDGYEQYF. The CDR3 DNA reads TGTGCCAGCCGGGACGGAGACGGGTACGAGCAGTACTTC. Using reference TRBV11-2 and TRBJ2-7 for the parts outside the CDR3, the full variable domain is EAGVAQSPRYKIIEKRQSVAFWCNPISGHATLYWYQQILGQGPKLLIQFQNNGVVDDSQLPKDRFSAERLKGVDSTLKIQPAKLEDSAVYLCASRDGDGYEQYFGPGTRLTVT.

This clonotype showed up just a few times. The chain joins TRBV12-3 or TRBV12-4 to TRBJ2-6, with no clear D. Deletions cut 6 bases from V and 0 bases from J, with 9 bases between. The CDR3 is 15 residues long. This CDR3 reads CASRPRSSGANVLTF. The CDR3 coding sequence is TGTGCCAGCAGACCAAGGAGCTCTGGGGCCAACGTCCTGACTTTC.

There are many counts of this clonotype. The CDR3 here is CASSKGPNAYGYTF. For the CDR3, the DNA is TGTGCCAGCAGCAAAGGCCCGAATGCTTATGGCTACACCTTC. J is TRBJ1-2 and V is TRBV12-3 or TRBV12-4, with D uncertain. This CDR3 has 14 amino acids. Trimming took 6 bases from V and 5 from J, leaving 16 bases between them.

This clonotype was seen a handful of times. The rearrangement joins TRBV6-6 to TRBJ2-3; perhaps D is TRBD1 or TRBD2 (6 bases each). Germline lookup yields CDR1 MNHNY and CDR2 SVGAGI (reference sequence). The length of the CDR3 is 17 residues. V dropped 0 bases and J dropped 5 bases, with 18 bases sitting between them. The CDR3 region has the DNA TGTGCCAGCAGTTACTCATGGGGGGCGTATAAAGGAGATACGCAGTATTTT. Translation: CASSYSWGAYKGDTQYF.

This clonotype was seen more than once but under ten times. The chain uses TRBV12-5 and TRBJ2-1, with 7 bases identical to TRBD1. Germline V lookup: CDR1 LGHNT, CDR2 FRNRAP. The trim removed 8 bases at V and 3 bases at J, leaving 10 bases unmatched. CDR3 length: 15 residues. CDR3 residues: CASSSLRDSYNEQFF. The CDR3 region has the DNA TGTGCTAGTTCCTCACTCCGGGACAGCTACAATGAGCAGTTCTTC.

This clonotype was seen a handful of times. The chain uses TRBV20-1 and TRBJ1-6; possibly TRBD1 for D (6 bases). Germline V gives CDR1 DFQATT, CDR2 SNEGSKA (reference sequence). The V gene lost 3 bases and the J gene lost 4 bases, with 13 bases spanning the gap. The CDR3 covers 15 residues. This chain's CDR3 is CSARRQGMYNSPLHF. The DNA of the CDR3 is TGCAGTGCTAGGCGGCAGGGGATGTATAATTCACCCCTCCACTTT.

This clonotype was counted only a few times. The chain recombines TRBV28 with TRBJ2-5, with D perhaps TRBD1 (6 bases). Germline V CDR1 and CDR2: MDHEN, SYDVKM. Trimming removed 6 bases from V and 2 bases from J, with 19 bases in between. The CDR3 has 16 residues. CDR3 nucleotide sequence: TGTGCCAGCAGCATAGTAAGACAGGTTGCTCAAGAGACCCAGTACTTC. Translating gives CASSIVRQVAQETQYF.

At least ten counts were recorded for this clonotype. The chain carries TRBV6-2 or TRBV6-3 and TRBJ2-5, with 7 bases fitting TRBD1. Per germline, CDR1 MNHEY and CDR2 SVGEGT. The CDR3 loop spans 17 amino acids. After removal of 2 bases from V and 4 bases from J, the junction contained 13 bases not matched to a gene. In DNA form, the CDR3 reads TGTGCCAGCAGTTACCCTCGACAGGGCCGGGGAATAGAGACCCAGTACTTC. It specifies CASSYPRQGRGIETQYF.

This clonotype was detected a few times. DNA for the CDR3: TGTGCCAGCAGCCAAGATCCGGCGAACAATCAGCCCCAGCATTTT. Its protein is CASSQDPANNQPQHF. This chain links TRBV3-1 with TRBJ1-5; D gene unclear. CDR3 length: 15 residues. Germline V lookup: CDR1 LGHDT, CDR2 YNNKEL (reference sequence). Trimming cost V 0 bases and J 3 bases, with 9 bases left between them.

A few counts support this clonotype. The gene calls are TRBV20-1 and TRBJ1-1; TRBD1 is a possible D gene (5 bases). Trimming took off 0 bases at V and 7 bases at J, with 15 bases between the two ends. Looked up from germline, CDR1 is DFQATT and CDR2 is SNEGSKA (reference sequence). The CDR3 runs to 14 residues. In nucleotides, the CDR3 is TGCAGTGCTAGAGATTCCGGGACGGAAAGTGAAGCTTTCTTT. Protein sequence: CSARDSGTESEAFF.

The chain carries TRBV6-2 or TRBV6-3 and TRBJ2-7; the D gene could be TRBD1 or TRBD2 (6 bases each). The CDR3 is 15 residues long. V was clipped by 5 bases and J by 4 bases, with 18 bases between them. Germline V lookup: CDR1 MNHEY, CDR2 SVGEGT. This chain's CDR3 is CASSRIRGPFYEQYV. The CDR3 DNA reads TGTGCCAGCAGTCGCATTCGGGGGCCCTTTTACGAGCAGTACGTC.

This clonotype was seen many times. The chain joins TRBV28 to TRBJ2-3; 8 nucleotides align to TRBD2. CDR1 and CDR2 from the germline V gene are MDHEN and SYDVKM. V gave up 5 bases and J gave up 0 bases; unmatched junction bases: 13. The CDR3 totals 18 residues. The CDR3 coding sequence is TGTGCCAGCAGTCCCGGTGCGGCAGCGGGGGATAGCACAGATACGCAGTATTTT. It codes for CASSPGAAAGDSTDTQYF.

The chain has TRBV6-5 and TRBJ2-3; D unclear. Germline CDR1 MNHEY, CDR2 SVGAGI. Trimming removed 3 bases from V and 1 base from J, with 5 bases in between. The CDR3 covers 13 residues. The CDR3 DNA sequence: TGTGCCAGCAGTTATACAGGCACAGATACGCAGTATTTT. Encoded protein: CASSYTGTDTQYF.

This clonotype has more than one count but fewer than ten. The gene calls are TRBV10-3 and TRBJ2-2; 13 bases are shared with TRBD2. The CDR3 is made up of 16 amino acids. Germline CDR1 and CDR2: ENHRY and SYGVKD. The V gene end was trimmed by 8 bases and the J gene end by 0 bases; junction bases not matched to a gene: 3. The DNA of the CDR3 is TGTGCCATCCGGACTAGCGGGGGCTCGAACACCGGGGAGCTGTTTTTT. Translated, it gives CAIRTSGGSNTGELFF.

The genes are TRBV2 and TRBJ2-7; TRBD2 agrees at 8 bases. V was clipped by 3 bases and J by 3 bases; unmatched bases: 10. Germline values: CDR1 SNHLY, CDR2 FYNNEI. This CDR3 spans 16 amino acids. The CDR3 coding sequence is TGTGCCAGCAGTGATCCGATCCAGCGGGGGAGCTACGAGCAGTACGTC. Protein: CASSDPIQRGSYEQYV.

The table lists this clonotype with a few counts. The chain recombines TRBV20-1 with TRBJ2-5; TRBD2 aligns across 9 bases. This CDR3 is built from 15 residues. From germline, CDR1 is DFQATT and CDR2 SNEGSKA (reference sequence). V trimming: 3 bases; J trimming: 4 bases; junction bases outside the gene matches: 9. In nucleotides, the CDR3 is TGCAGTGCTAGGAGAACGGCTAGCGGGGCAGAGACCCAGTACTTC. Translation gives CSARRTASGAETQYF.

This chain joins TRBV4-3 and TRBJ2-2; 7 bases align to TRBD2. The junction had 5 bases not matched to a gene; V was cut back by 0 bases and J by 1 base. Germline V CDR1 and CDR2: LGHNA, YSLEER. The CDR3 totals 17 residues. The CDR3 loop reads CASSQEASGVNTGELFF. For the CDR3, the DNA is TGCGCCAGCAGCCAAGAGGCTAGCGGAGTGAACACCGGGGAGCTGTTTTTT.

This clonotype was recorded many times. V and J are TRBV5-1 and TRBJ2-7; D may be TRBD1 (6 bases). V was pared by 0 bases and J by 2 bases, with 12 bases between. The germline CDR1 and CDR2 sequences are SGHRS and YFSETQ. The CDR3 contains 15 residues. Here the CDR3 reads CASSLDREATYEQYF. Written as DNA, the CDR3 is TGCGCCAGCAGCTTGGACAGGGAAGCAACCTACGAGCAGTACTTC.

The chain is built from TRBV5-1 and TRBJ2-7, with D unclear. Germline loops: CDR1 SGHRS, CDR2 YFSETQ. The ends were cut back, 3 bases at V and 2 bases at J, with 9 bases in the middle. This CDR3 is 13 amino acids long. The CDR3 protein is CASSYGEAYEQYF. The CDR3 coding sequence is TGCGCCAGCAGCTATGGCGAAGCCTACGAGCAGTACTTC.

This clonotype came up a few times. The chain has TRBV28 and TRBJ2-1, with TRBD1 matching over 7 bases. J lost 0 bases, V lost 5 bases, and 7 bases had no gene match. CDR3 length equals 16 residues. Germline V CDR1 and CDR2: MDHEN, SYDVKM. The CDR3 nucleotides are TGTGCCAGCAGTCTTACAGGGGCTCGCTCCTACAATGAGCAGTTCTTC. It yields the protein CASSLTGARSYNEQFF.

This clonotype was seen many times. V usage is TRBV7-2 and J usage is TRBJ2-3; D is unresolved. The germline V gene has CDR1 SGHTA and CDR2 FQGNSA. The CDR3 spans 13 residues. V dropped 4 bases and J dropped 6 bases, with 11 bases sitting between them. Here the CDR3 reads CASSSPTADTQYF. In DNA, the CDR3 is TGTGCCAGCAGCTCCCCCACCGCGGATACGCAGTATTTT. Supplemented by reference TRBV7-2 and TRBJ2-3, the full variable domain reads GAGVSQSPSNKVTEKGKDVELRCDPISGHTALYWYRQSLGQGLEFLIYFQGNSAPDKSGLPSDRFSAERTGGSVSTLTIQRTQQEDSAVYLCASSSPTADTQYFGPGTRLTVL.

The V gene is TRBV12-3 or TRBV12-4, the J gene TRBJ1-5; the match to TRBD1 covers 7 bases. The V segment lost 3 bases and the J segment 5 bases; nucleotides outside the gene matches: 13. The CDR3 is 17 amino acids. Here the CDR3 DNA reads TGTGCCAGCAGTTTCCTAGGCAGGACAGGCTCCGATCAGCCCCAGCATTTT. This encodes CASSFLGRTGSDQPQHF.

This clonotype came up many times. The rearrangement links TRBV3-1 to TRBJ1-6, with TRBD1 matching 9 bases. J lost 9 bases, V lost 7 bases, and 7 bases had no gene match. The CDR3 sequence is 14 residues long. Germline CDR1 is LGHDT and CDR2 is YNNKEL (reference sequence). In DNA form, the CDR3 reads TGTGCCAGCACTCTACAGGGGGCGCGTTCACCCCTCCACTTT. Translation: CASTLQGARSPLHF.

This clonotype was detected only a few times. The J gene is TRBJ2-5, the V gene TRBV14; a possible D gene is TRBD1 (6 bases). V lost 3 bases and J lost 2, with 10 bases in between. The CDR3 has 14 amino acids. Germline V gene sequence: CDR1 SGHDN, CDR2 FVKESK. The CDR3 sequence: CASSHWTVQETQYF. The CDR3 nucleotides read TGTGCCAGCAGCCATTGGACAGTTCAAGAGACCCAGTACTTC.

The rearrangement links TRBV27 to TRBJ2-3; no clear D. Germline CDR1 reads MNHEY; CDR2 reads SMNVEV (reference sequence). The CDR3 is made up of 14 amino acids. V was cut by 5 bases and J by 1 base, with 10 bases left in between. CDR3 DNA sequence: TGTGCCAGCAGTCCCCGTCTCCGCACAGATACGCAGTATTTT. It yields the protein CASSPRLRTDTQYF.

This clonotype was picked up a small number of times. The V call is TRBV20-1, the J call TRBJ1-2; D not certain. Germline V CDR1 and CDR2: DFQATT, SNEGSKA (reference sequence). The CDR3 contains 15 residues. Trimming took off 8 bases at V and 1 base at J, with 20 bases between the two ends. CDR3 amino acids: CSPRVEATLNYGYTF. The CDR3 coding sequence is TGCAGTCCACGGGTTGAGGCGACCCTTAACTATGGCTACACCTTC.

This clonotype was observed a few times. The chain has TRBV6-5 and TRBJ2-2; tentative D call: TRBD2 (6 bases). Trimming removed 8 bases at V and 1 base at J, with 14 bases between. Looked up from germline, CDR1 is MNHEY and CDR2 is SVGAGI. The CDR3 runs to 15 residues. The CDR3 is CASAPGLMNTGELFF. CDR3 DNA: TGTGCCAGCGCCCCGGGACTGATGAACACCGGGGAGCTGTTTTTT.